What follows describes a single T cell receptor beta chain. The CDR3 has 14 residues. CDR1 and CDR2 from the germline V gene are KGHDR and SFDVKD. Deletions cut 5 bases from V and 0 bases from J, with 9 bases between. The data were taken from a study of blood T cell repertoires in COVID-19. Overall study: The study drew acute and convalescent COVID-19 samples from the United States, Italy and Spain.

The table came from immunoSEQ multiplex PCR; TCRdb's copy has only in-frame clones and leaves some out. Of 50,000 to 75,000 clones listed, more than 75% are singletons. The TCR comes from a human donor in a cohort sampled during active COVID-19. Sequenced input: peripheral blood. The J gene is TRBJ1-1, the V gene TRBV24-1; D possibly corresponds to TRBD1 (5 bases). CDR3 amino acids: CATSADSVNTEAFF. CDR3 bases: TGTGCCACCAGTGCAGACAGTGTGAACACTGAAGCTTTCTTT.